This T cell receptor beta chain was observed in a study of blood T cell repertoires in COVID-19. Across the study: Researchers got acute and convalescent COVID-19 samples from the United States, Italy and Spain.

CDR1 is ENHRY and CDR2 is SYGVKD in the germline V gene. The length of the CDR3 is 17 residues. Deletions cut 4 bases from V and 5 bases from J, with 24 bases between. Per the original methods: Using reference gene primer amplification, nucleated cell counts were estimated. Assay: immunoSEQ multiplex PCR; the TCRdb copy retains only in-frame clones and omits some. The V and J calls and clone size come from that table; D and trimming were worked out from the DNA. The table has some 510,000 clones, more than 75% seen once; the top ten hold 1.5% to 2%. Grouping used clinical history reported by participants in a survey and questionnaire.

The clonotype originates from a woman between 35 and 50 years old who had recovered from COVID-19. What was sequenced was PBMCs or T cells enriched from blood (not recorded which). The genes are TRBV10-3 and TRBJ2-7; a possible D gene is TRBD1 (8 bases). The CDR3 sequence: CAISVPPGGGSADEQYF. The CDR3 DNA reads TGTGCCATCAGTGTCCCGCCAGGGGGCGGGAGTGCTGACGAGCAGTACTTC.